This T cell receptor (beta chain) appears in the sequencing data of a study of T-cell reconstitution after alpha-beta-depleted transplantation in children. CDR1 and CDR2 from the germline V gene are MGHRA and YSYEKL. Trimming pared 4 bases from V and 1 base from J, leaving 15 bases between. This CDR3 comprises 16 residues. Using unique molecular identifiers, the investigators prepared the TCRbeta library. MiXCR, applied by TCRdb to the PCR reads, yields one record per CDR3 protein. The table records about 400,000 distinct CDR3 sequences, 16% of them present only once. The rearrangement joins TRBV4-1 to TRBJ2-3; weak D call: TRBD1 (6 bases). The sample was PBMCs, mostly from graft donor cells, taken 360 days after TCRalphabeta/CD19-depleted stem cell transplant. This clonotype originated in a boy under three years old who had a stem cell transplant for Wiskott-Aldrich syndrome, so the T cells may come from the graft donor. CDR3 sequence: CASSPQGRGGTDTQYF. The CDR3 DNA sequence: TGCGCCAGCAGCCCACAGGGAAGAGGGGGCACAGATACGCAGTATTTT.